This TCR beta chain was found in a study of blood T cell repertoires in COVID-19. Trimming shortened V by 6 bases and J by 6 bases, and 12 bases separated the two germline ends. Germline loops: CDR1 MDHEN, CDR2 SYDVKM. The CDR3 sequence is 14 residues long. Profiling relied on immunoSEQ multiplex PCR, and the TCRdb table lists in-frame clones only, not all of them. The sample includes around 200,000 clones, around four fifths seen only once; the top ten take 15% to 20%. The sample taken for sequencing was peripheral blood. The genes are TRBV28 and TRBJ1-6; D gene uncertain. This clonotype was sampled from a woman aged 80 or over with active or convalescent COVID-19. CDR3 sequence reads: CASRPTRVNSPLHF. The CDR3 DNA reads as TGTGCCAGCAGACCCACGAGGGTTAATTCACCCCTCCACTTT.